This TCR beta chain was obtained from a study of early T cells in non-severe SARS-CoV-2 infection. V was trimmed by 6 bases and J by 2 bases, leaving 10 bases between them. This CDR3 contains 13 residues. Germline-derived CDR1 and CDR2 are MGHDK and SYGVNS. From the 5' RACE reads, TCRdb called clonotypes with MiXCR, one entry per CDR3 protein. The data show under 50,000 distinct CDR3 sequences, roughly 4% seen once. This clonotype has at least ten counts. This clonotype was sampled from an adult who was a healthcare worker with PCR-confirmed SARS-CoV-2 infection or an uninfected control (not recorded which). This rearrangement joins TRBV25-1 to TRBJ1-1; no firm D call. The sequenced sample consisted of whole blood. CDR3 loop: CASRDGVNTEAFF. DNA of the CDR3: TGTGCCAGCAGGGACGGAGTTAACACTGAAGCTTTCTTT.